Sequencing of this TCR beta chain was carried out in a study of cytomegalovirus exposure and HLA in healthy donors. Study-wide findings and caveats: While the bulk of TCR sequences proved rare, some public TCRs turned up in many donors.

Repertoires were generated with immunoSEQ multiplex PCR, while TCRdb's copy carries only in-frame clones and drops some. The sample holds around 93,000 clones, about 85% seen once. CDR1 is SGDLS and CDR2 is YYNGEE in the germline V gene. This CDR3 spans 15 amino acids. After removal of 4 bases from V and 4 bases from J, the junction contained 8 bases not matched to a gene. With regard to this clone: Antigen unknown.

V is TRBV9 and J is TRBJ2-5; the match to TRBD1 covers 9 bases. The sequenced material came from PBMCs. This TCR was recovered from a man aged 18 to 30 in good health and CMV-seropositive. As DNA, the CDR3 is TGTGCCAGCAGCTCAGGACAGGGGTCTGGAGAGACCCAGTACTTC. Encoded protein: CASSSGQGSGETQYF. Complete variable domain (other parts from reference TRBV9 and TRBJ2-5): DSGVTQTPKHLITATGQRVTLRCSPRSGDLSVYWYQQSLDQGLQFLIQYYNGEERAKGNILERFSAQQFPDLHSELNLSSLELGDSALYFCASSSGQGSGETQYFGPGTRLLVL.